These 16 T cell receptor beta chains share one sample of origin, sequenced in a study of blood T cell repertoires in COVID-19. This table comes from immunoSEQ multiplex PCR, and its TCRdb copy is limited to in-frame clones, with some not included. The repertoire holds approximately 170,000 clones, with 80% to 90% as singletons. Sequencing used peripheral blood. The receptors shown here come from a man between 18 and 29 years old who had recovered from COVID-19.

The CDR3 loop is CASSGRLGNTGELFF. The CDR3 bases are TGTGCCAGCAGTGGACGACTAGGGAACACCGGGGAGCTGTTTTTT. The rearrangement joins TRBV25-1 to TRBJ2-2; a weak D match, TRBD2 (6 bases). The V gene's germline CDR1 is MGHDK and CDR2 SYGVNS. Trimming took off 4 bases at V and 1 base at J, with 10 bases between the two ends. The CDR3 runs to 15 residues.

The rearrangement joins TRBV3-1 (or the pseudogene TRBV3-2) to TRBJ2-1; D ambiguous. Trimming left V 3 bases short and J 11 bases short, with 8 bases between. CDR1 is LGHDT, CDR2 YNNKEL, per germline (reference sequence). CDR3 size: 11 residues. CDR3 bases: TGTGCCAGCAGCCAGGGCATTCAGCAGTTCTTC. Its translation: CASSQGIQQFF.

The gene calls are TRBV9 and TRBJ2-1; 11 bases fit TRBD2. This CDR3 is built from 16 residues. The ends lost 4 bases at V and 7 bases at J; junction bases unmatched: 10. The germline V gene has CDR1 SGDLS and CDR2 YYNGEE. The CDR3 nucleotides are TGTGCCAGCAGCTTCTCCACTAGCGGGAGTCATAATGAGCAGTTCTTC. Its protein product is CASSFSTSGSHNEQFF. The whole variable domain, filled in from reference TRBV9 and TRBJ2-1, reads DSGVTQTPKHLITATGQRVTLRCSPRSGDLSVYWYQQSLDQGLQFLIQYYNGEERAKGNILERFSAQQFPDLHSELNLSSLELGDSALYFCASSFSTSGSHNEQFFGPGTRLTVL.

The chain is built from TRBV13 and TRBJ1-1, with D possibly being TRBD1 (5 bases). The ends were cut back, 5 bases at V and 4 bases at J, with 20 bases in the middle. Germline V gives CDR1 PRHDT, CDR2 FYEKMQ (reference sequence). The CDR3 runs 16 residues. CDR3 in DNA: TGTGCCAGCAGCCTCGGGAGGCTGGGGGGGGGCACTGAAGCTTTCTTT. Protein: CASSLGRLGGGTEAFF.

The chain has TRBV5-4 and TRBJ2-3, with D perhaps matching TRBD2 (6 bases). Germline CDR1 and CDR2: SGHNT and YYREEE (reference sequence). The CDR3 has 15 amino acids. The V end was cut by 6 bases, the J end by 3 bases, with 17 bases between. The chain's CDR3 is CASIPEGRKTDTQYF. Written as DNA, the CDR3 is TGTGCCAGCATCCCGGAGGGCCGAAAAACAGATACGCAGTATTTT. The full variable domain, completed using reference TRBV5-4 and TRBJ2-3, is ETGVTQSPTHLIKTRGQQVTLRCSSQSGHNTVSWYQQALGQGPQFIFQYYREEENGRGNFPPRFSGLQFPNYSSELNVNALELDDSALYLCASIPEGRKTDTQYFGPGTRLTVL.

This chain connects TRBV4-3 to TRBJ2-3, with 11 bases matching TRBD2. The length of the CDR3 is 17 residues. Losses at the gene ends were 0 bases for V and 7 bases for J; bases not matched to a gene: 9. CDR1 is LGHNA, CDR2 YSLEER, per germline. This chain's CDR3 is CASSQEGTSGSGNTQYF. The CDR3 DNA sequence: TGCGCCAGCAGCCAAGAAGGAACTAGCGGGAGCGGGAATACGCAGTATTTT.

This chain connects TRBV15 to TRBJ1-2; D not resolved. The CDR3 is made up of 14 amino acids. Germline V gives CDR1 LNHNV, CDR2 YYDKDF (reference sequence). The V end lost 1 base, the J end lost 2 bases, and 8 bases lay between the germline ends. CDR3 sequence reads: CATSRGEENYGYTF. CDR3 in DNA: TGTGCCACCAGCAGAGGGGAGGAGAACTATGGCTACACCTTC.

The chain links TRBV27 to TRBJ1-2; 11 nucleotides agree with TRBD1. CDR1 is MNHEY and CDR2 is SMNVEV in the germline V gene (reference sequence). Trimming removed 8 bases from V and 0 bases from J; junction bases left unmatched: 11. This CDR3 is built from 17 residues. CDR3 bases: TGTGCCAGCTGCCGGGGGACAGGGGGGGTAGCTAACTATGGCTACACCTTC. Protein sequence: CASCRGTGGVANYGYTF.

This clone turned up a few times. The chain links TRBV4-2 to TRBJ2-1, with 12 bases fitting TRBD2. Trimming cost V 4 bases and J 9 bases; bases outside gene matches: 13. This CDR3 region has 17 residues. In germline, CDR1 is LGHNA, CDR2 YNFKEQ. CDR3 residues: CASSRRLAGEALGEQFF. In DNA, the CDR3 is TGTGCCAGCAGCCGTAGACTAGCGGGAGAGGCCCTCGGTGAGCAGTTCTTC.

The V gene is TRBV9, the J gene TRBJ2-1; 7 positions match TRBD2. This CDR3 is built from 16 residues. The germline gives CDR1 SGDLS, CDR2 YYNGEE. V lost 4 bases to trimming and J lost 2 bases; unmatched junction nucleotides: 9. CDR3 nucleotides: TGTGCCAGCAGCCCCGATGCTAGCGGAACCTACAATGAGCAGTTCTTC. It codes for CASSPDASGTYNEQFF.

The V call is TRBV12-3 or TRBV12-4, the J call TRBJ1-1; D call uncertain. The CDR3 contains 12 residues. V was trimmed by 3 bases and J by 7 bases, leaving 9 bases between them. The CDR3: CASSFGDLEAFF. CDR3 nucleotide sequence: TGTGCCAGCAGTTTCGGGGATCTTGAAGCTTTCTTT.

This chain connects TRBV5-5 to TRBJ2-1, with 12 bases aligning to TRBD2. Germline CDR1 is SGHKS and CDR2 is YYEKEE (reference sequence). V lost 1 base to trimming and J lost 1 base; unmatched junction nucleotides: 3. The CDR3 spans 17 residues. CDR3 nucleotide sequence: TGTGCCAGCAGCTTGTTCCTAGCGGGAGGGTCCTACAATGAGCAGTTCTTC. Its protein is CASSLFLAGGSYNEQFF.

V is TRBV6-2 or TRBV6-3 and J is TRBJ2-1, with 8 bases aligning to TRBD2. Germline V gene lookup returns CDR1 MNHEY and CDR2 SVGEGT. CDR3 length: 16 amino acids. The V and J ends lost 6 bases and 0 bases, in that order; junction bases with no gene match: 7. The CDR3 nucleotides read TGTGCCAGCAGCCCACTAGCGGTAAGCTCCTACAATGAGCAGTTCTTC. This translates into CASSPLAVSSYNEQFF.

The gene calls are TRBV9 and TRBJ1-4; D gene uncertain. The CDR3 loop spans 15 amino acids. Germline V gene lookup returns CDR1 SGDLS and CDR2 YYNGEE. V was cut by 0 bases and J by 7 bases, with 13 bases left in between. The CDR3 sequence: CASSVGAGWGEKLFF. The CDR3 coding sequence is TGTGCCAGCAGCGTAGGAGCGGGGTGGGGTGAAAAACTGTTTTTT.

This chain joins TRBV9 and TRBJ2-2; TRBD1 matches 9 bases. The CDR3 is 17 residues long. V dropped 0 bases and J dropped 6; count of bases not matched to a gene: 9. CDR1 and CDR2 (germline): SGDLS, YYNGEE. The CDR3 here is CASSVAQPGQGAGELFF. For the CDR3, the DNA is TGTGCCAGCAGCGTAGCCCAACCGGGACAGGGAGCCGGGGAGCTGTTTTTT.

The chain combines TRBV27 with TRBJ2-7, with no clear D. Germline V gene lookup returns CDR1 MNHEY and CDR2 SMNVEV (reference sequence). V lost 4 bases, J lost 7 bases, and 8 bases lay in between. The CDR3 loop spans 11 amino acids. CDR3 in amino acids: CASSSYSEQYF. CDR3 DNA sequence: TGTGCCAGCAGTTCGTACTCGGAGCAGTACTTC.